This TCR beta chain was documented in a study of persistence of HIV-infected CD4 T cells. Cells were stimulated with overlapping HIV-1 Gag 15-mer peptides. Sorting of responding CD4+ T cells relied on upregulated CD40 ligand together with CD69. Sequencing used immunoSEQ version 4 in survey mode. Sequenced by immunoSEQ multiplex PCR; TCRdb stores in-frame clones only, minus some. Of around 32,000 clones detected, roughly 70% appear once; the ten largest clones hold roughly 1.4%. On this clone: What it recognizes is unknown.

General observations from the study: Compared with CD3/CD28-stimulated cells, CMV- and Gag-responding cells showed lower TCRbeta richness.

The germline gives CDR1 SEHNR, CDR2 FQNEAQ (reference sequence). The CDR3 totals 15 residues. V was clipped by 0 bases and J by 4 bases, with 12 bases between them. The chain recombines TRBV7-9 with TRBJ1-2, with unresolved D. The material sequenced was CD4+ T cells sorted from PBMCs after 18-hour stimulation, taken from a patient who received antiretroviral therapy. The receptor was isolated from an adult man with HIV who was CMV-seropositive. As DNA, the CDR3 is TGTGCCAGCAGCTTAGCTGGCGGCGGTGGCTATGGCTACACCTTC. Amino acids: CASSLAGGGGYGYTF.